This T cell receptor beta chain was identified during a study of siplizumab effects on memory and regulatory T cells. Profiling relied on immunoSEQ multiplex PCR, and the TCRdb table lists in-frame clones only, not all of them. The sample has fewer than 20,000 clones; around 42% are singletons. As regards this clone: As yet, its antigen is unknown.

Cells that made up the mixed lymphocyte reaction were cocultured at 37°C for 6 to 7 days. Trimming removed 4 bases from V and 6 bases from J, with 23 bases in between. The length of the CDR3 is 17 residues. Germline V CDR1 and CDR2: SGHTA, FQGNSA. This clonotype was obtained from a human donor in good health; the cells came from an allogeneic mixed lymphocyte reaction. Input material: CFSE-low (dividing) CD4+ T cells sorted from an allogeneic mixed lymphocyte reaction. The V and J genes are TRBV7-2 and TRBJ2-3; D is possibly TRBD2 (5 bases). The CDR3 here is CASSSFARLPAGDTQYF. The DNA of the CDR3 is TGTGCCAGCAGCTCTTTCGCCCGACTCCCCGCGGGTGATACGCAGTATTTT.